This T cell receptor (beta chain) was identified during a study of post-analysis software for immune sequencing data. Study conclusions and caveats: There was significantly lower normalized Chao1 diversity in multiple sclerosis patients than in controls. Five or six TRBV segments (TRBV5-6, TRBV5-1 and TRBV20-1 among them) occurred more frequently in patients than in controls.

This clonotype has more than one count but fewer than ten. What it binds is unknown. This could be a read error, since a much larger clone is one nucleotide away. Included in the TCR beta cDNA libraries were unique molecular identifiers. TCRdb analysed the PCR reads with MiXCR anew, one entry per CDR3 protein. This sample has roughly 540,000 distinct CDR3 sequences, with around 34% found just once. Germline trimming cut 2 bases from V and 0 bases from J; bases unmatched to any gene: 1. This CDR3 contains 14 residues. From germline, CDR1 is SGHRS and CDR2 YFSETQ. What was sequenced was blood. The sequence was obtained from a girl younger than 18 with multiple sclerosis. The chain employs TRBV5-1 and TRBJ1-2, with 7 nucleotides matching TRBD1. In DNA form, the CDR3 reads TGCGCCAGCAGCTTCGACAGGGCTAACTATGGCTACACCTTC. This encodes CASSFDRANYGYTF.